Below are 19 T cell receptor beta chains sequenced from a single sample in a study of blood T cell repertoires in COVID-19. The protocol was immunoSEQ multiplex PCR, while the TCRdb copy is restricted to in-frame clones and leaves out a portion. Found here are some 95,000 clones, roughly nine tenths of them singletons; the top ten hold about 1.8%. Sequenced material: peripheral blood. The source is a human donor with active COVID-19. The donor label of this sample is uncertain.

The chain couples TRBV6-5 to TRBJ2-7, with 8 bases matching TRBD1. The CDR3 covers 14 residues. Germline V gene lookup returns CDR1 MNHEY and CDR2 SVGAGI. V was clipped by 5 bases and J by 1 base; unmatched bases: 4. CDR3 nucleotides: TGTGCCAGCAGTCCGAGACAGGGGTCCTACGAGCAGTACTTC. Residues: CASSPRQGSYEQYF.

The V gene is TRBV4-3, the J gene TRBJ2-2; tentative D call: TRBD2 (6 bases). The CDR3 runs to 16 residues. Trimming removed 0 bases at V and 6 bases at J, with 14 bases between. The V gene's germline CDR1 is LGHNA and CDR2 YSLEER. As DNA, the CDR3 is TGCGCCAGCAGCCAAGATGCGGGGCTGGTCGCCGGGGAGCTGTTTTTT. Its translation: CASSQDAGLVAGELFF.

The V and J genes are TRBV7-3 and TRBJ2-7; 14 bases are a match to TRBD2. This CDR3 spans 21 amino acids. The V gene end was trimmed by 1 base and the J gene end by 2 bases; junction bases not matched to a gene: 16. The germline V gene has CDR1 SGHTA and CDR2 FQGTGA. The CDR3 DNA is TGTGCCAGCAGCTTAAGGTCTGGGACTAGCGGGGGAACCTCCCTCGCCTACGAGCAGTACTTC. This gives the protein CASSLRSGTSGGTSLAYEQYF. Full variable domain (missing parts from reference TRBV7-3 and TRBJ2-7): GAGVSQTPSNKVTEKGKYVELRCDPISGHTALYWYRQSLGQGPEFLIYFQGTGAADDSGLPNDRFFAVRPEGSVSTLKIQRTERGDSAVYLCASSLRSGTSGGTSLAYEQYFGPGTRLTVT.

The chain has TRBV10-1 and TRBJ1-3; D remains ambiguous. This CDR3 spans 13 amino acids. Per the germline V gene, CDR1 is WNHNN and CDR2 is SYGVQD (reference sequence). V lost 10 bases and J 1 base, leaving 11 bases between the germline ends. Here the CDR3 reads CATQPGSGNTIYF. For the CDR3, the DNA is TGCGCCACCCAACCGGGATCTGGAAACACCATATATTTT.

V and J are TRBV5-4 and TRBJ2-2; a weak D match, TRBD1 (5 bases). Trimming removed 0 bases at V and 0 bases at J, with 6 bases between. Germline V gives CDR1 SGHNT, CDR2 YYREEE (reference sequence). This CDR3 has 15 amino acids. The CDR3 nucleotides are TGTGCCAGCAGCTTGGGGACACCGAACACCGGGGAGCTGTTTTTT. The encoded protein is CASSLGTPNTGELFF. The whole variable domain, remainder taken from reference TRBV5-4 and TRBJ2-2, is ETGVTQSPTHLIKTRGQQVTLRCSSQSGHNTVSWYQQALGQGPQFIFQYYREEENGRGNFPPRFSGLQFPNYSSELNVNALELDDSALYLCASSLGTPNTGELFFGEGSRLTVL.

The chain combines TRBV2 with TRBJ2-2, with TRBD1 identical over 7 bases. Germline V gene lookup returns CDR1 SNHLY and CDR2 FYNNEI. The V and J ends lost 3 bases and 4 bases, in that order; junction bases with no gene match: 5. The CDR3 runs 15 residues. The CDR3, as DNA: TGTGCCAGCAGTGAGAAGGGGGCGATCACCGGGGAGCTGTTTTTT. As protein: CASSEKGAITGELFF.

The chain employs TRBV7-9 and TRBJ2-3, with 8 bases that match TRBD2. This CDR3 has 16 amino acids. V dropped 1 base and J dropped 2; count of bases not matched to a gene: 5. From germline, CDR1 is SEHNR and CDR2 FQNEAQ (reference sequence). The CDR3 DNA is TGTGCCAGCAGCTTAGGTAGCGGGGCTTCCACAGATACGCAGTATTTT. Amino acid sequence: CASSLGSGASTDTQYF. Combining the CDR3 with reference TRBV7-9 and TRBJ2-3 gives the whole variable domain DTGVSQNPRHKITKRGQNVTFRCDPISEHNRLYWYRQTLGQGPEFLTYFQNEAQLEKSRLLSDRFSAERPKGSFSTLEIQRTEQGDSAMYLCASSLGSGASTDTQYFGPGTRLTVL.

V and J are TRBV27 and TRBJ2-4, with TRBD1 identical over 9 bases. Germline CDR1 and CDR2: MNHEY and SMNVEV (reference sequence). The CDR3 runs to 15 residues. The V and J ends lost 5 bases and 5 bases, in that order; junction bases with no gene match: 7. The CDR3 DNA is TGTGCCAGCAGTATCGGACAGGGGCGGGAAAACATTCAGTACTTC. Amino acids: CASSIGQGRENIQYF.

The V and J genes are TRBV11-2 and TRBJ1-2, with 7 bases identical to TRBD1. Germline CDR1 SGHAT, CDR2 FQNNGV. The junction had 12 bases not matched to a gene; V was cut back by 4 bases and J by 7 bases. This CDR3 contains 15 residues. In DNA, the CDR3 is TGTGCCAGCAGCTCAAACCGCAGGGGGAAGGGTGGCTACACCTTC. This gives the protein CASSSNRRGKGGYTF.

This rearrangement joins TRBV5-4 to TRBJ1-1, with 7 bases fitting TRBD1. Germline lookup yields CDR1 SGHNT and CDR2 YYREEE (reference sequence). The CDR3 runs to 15 residues. The J segment lost 3 bases and the V segment lost 3 bases, leaving 8 bases of the junction unmatched. Here the CDR3 DNA reads TGTGCCAGCAGCTCACCACCCGGGACAGACACTGAAGCTTTCTTT. Protein sequence: CASSSPPGTDTEAFF.

The chain recombines TRBV28 with TRBJ1-1, with D uncertain. Trimming removed 5 bases at V and 0 bases at J, with 13 bases between. Germline assignment: CDR1 MDHEN and CDR2 SYDVKM. CDR3 length: 15 residues. CDR3 amino acids: CASSPPGEMNTEAFF. The CDR3 coding sequence is TGTGCCAGCAGTCCCCCCGGGGAAATGAACACTGAAGCTTTCTTT.

This clone showed up just a few times. The rearrangement uses TRBV6-5 and TRBJ2-7, with 7 bases lining up with TRBD1. The CDR3 is 15 amino acids. The germline CDR1 and CDR2 sequences are MNHEY and SVGAGI. V was pared by 2 bases and J by 2 bases, with 6 bases of the junction left unmatched. The CDR3 loop reads CASSYPDRFPYEQYF. The CDR3 DNA follows: TGTGCCAGCAGTTACCCGGACAGGTTTCCCTACGAGCAGTACTTC.

The rearrangement joins TRBV7-2 to TRBJ1-2, with a tentative D call TRBD1 (5 bases). The V end lost 1 base, the J end lost 8 bases, and 8 bases lay between the germline ends. The CDR3 length is 12 residues. Germline assignment: CDR1 SGHTA and CDR2 FQGNSA. DNA for the CDR3: TGTGCCAGCAGCTTAGACACAGGCGGCTACACCTTC. It specifies CASSLDTGGYTF.

This clone came up a few times. The rearrangement uses TRBV10-2 and TRBJ2-3, with TRBD2 matching over 10 bases. This CDR3 region has 16 residues. The V gene end was trimmed by 5 bases and the J gene end by 4 bases; junction bases not matched to a gene: 9. The V gene's germline CDR1 is WSHSY and CDR2 SAAADI. The CDR3 DNA follows: TGCGCCAGCAGTAGTCCAAGCGGGGGGGGATCAGATACGCAGTATTTT. Translated, it gives CASSSPSGGGSDTQYF.

The rearrangement links TRBV13 to TRBJ1-2; D is ambiguous. The CDR3 totals 14 residues. V dropped 0 bases and J dropped 7 bases, with 12 bases sitting between them. In germline, CDR1 is PRHDT, CDR2 FYEKMQ (reference sequence). CDR3 region: CASSLGSGIGGYTF. Here the CDR3 DNA reads TGTGCCAGCAGCTTAGGATCGGGGATTGGTGGCTACACCTTC. The entire variable domain, with the rest obtained from reference TRBV13 and TRBJ1-2, is as follows: AAGVIQSPRHLIKEKRETATLKCYPIPRHDTVYWYQQGPGQDPQFLISFYEKMQSDKGSIPDRFSAQQFSDYHSELNMSSLELGDSALYFCASSLGSGIGGYTFGSGTRLTVV.

The rearrangement links TRBV6-1 to TRBJ2-5; tentative D call: TRBD2 (5 bases). The CDR3 consists of 15 residues. Germline V gives CDR1 MNHNS, CDR2 SASEGT. V shed 0 bases and J shed 5 bases, with 13 bases lying between them. CDR3 amino acids: CASSEASGLMETQYF. The CDR3 region has the DNA TGTGCCAGCAGTGAAGCATCGGGGTTGATGGAGACCCAGTACTTC.

This clone was observed once. This rearrangement joins TRBV6-5 to TRBJ2-7; 12 bases align to TRBD2. Germline CDR1 is MNHEY and CDR2 is SVGAGI. The CDR3 consists of 15 residues. The J segment lost 2 bases and the V segment lost 6 bases, leaving 5 bases of the junction unmatched. CDR3 sequence: CASRERTSGTYEQYF. CDR3 bases: TGTGCCAGCAGGGAGAGGACTAGCGGGACCTACGAGCAGTACTTC.

CDR3 sequence reads: CASSLSGRGGLYEQYF. CDR3 DNA sequence: TGTGCCAGCAGCTTATCAGGGCGGGGGGGCCTCTACGAGCAGTACTTC. The chain has TRBV7-2 and TRBJ2-7; 9 nucleotides line up with TRBD2. The CDR3 runs to 16 residues. The J segment lost 3 bases and the V segment lost 2 bases, leaving 8 bases of the junction unmatched. The germline CDR1 and CDR2 sequences are SGHTA and FQGNSA.

The J gene is TRBJ1-1, the V gene TRBV6-5; D call uncertain. Germline-derived CDR1 and CDR2 are MNHEY and SVGAGI. The CDR3 runs to 11 residues. Between the trimmed V and J ends, which lost 6 bases and 11 bases, there was a span of 13 bases. Here the CDR3 reads CASRDKREAFF. CDR3 bases: TGTGCCAGCAGAGATAAACGAGAGGCTTTCTTT.